In its sample, the clone carrying this T cell receptor beta chain was seen many times. What it binds is not known. The CDR3 is 13 residues long. Germline CDR1 and CDR2: KGHSH and LQKENI. Trimming stripped 3 bases from V and 3 bases from J, with 9 bases between. This sample stems from a study of T cells in Graves' hyperthyroidism and ophthalmopathy. Findings and limits, study-wide: Among clonotypes expanded in thyroid above 0.001, most were also found in blood.

Amplification of TCR beta CDR3 regions was performed using RNA transcripts as template. Researchers ran a first-round RT-PCR on the TCR CDR3 using the HTBI primer set. MiXCR, applied by TCRdb to the multiplex PCR reads, yields one record per CDR3 protein. Of about 360,000 distinct CDR3 sequences detected, about 12% appear once; the ten largest clones hold around 9.2%. The sequence came from a woman between 18 and 29 years old with Graves' hyperthyroidism. The sample comprised blood. This chain links TRBV18 with TRBJ2-7, with unresolved D. CDR3 in amino acids: CASSPTDLYEQYF. CDR3 in DNA: TGTGCCAGCTCACCGACCGACCTCTACGAGCAGTACTTC.